Sequencing of this TCR beta chain was carried out in a study of cytomegalovirus exposure and HLA in healthy donors. Points from the study as a whole: Later, an analysis showed that TCR beta chains associated with HLA were more clonally expanded than others that were equally common.

In regard to this clone: What it binds is unknown.

Germline V gene data show CDR1 as MDHEN and CDR2 as SYDVKM. The CDR3 spans 17 residues. V lost 4 bases and J lost 5; bases outside the gene matches: 16. This PCR relied on a set of 60 Vbeta primers and 13 Jbeta primers. Assay used: immunoSEQ multiplex PCR; TCRdb lists only in-frame clones, some missing. The sample contains about 250,000 clones, more than 55% of which appear only once. The sample consisted of PBMCs. The TCR was taken from a female donor in good health and CMV-seronegative. The V and J genes are TRBV28 and TRBJ2-5; 7 bases map to TRBD2. For the CDR3, the DNA is TGTGCCAGCAGTTCTGTCCAAAAGGCGGGAGTCAGGGAGACCCAGTACTTC. Residues: CASSSVQKAGVRETQYF.